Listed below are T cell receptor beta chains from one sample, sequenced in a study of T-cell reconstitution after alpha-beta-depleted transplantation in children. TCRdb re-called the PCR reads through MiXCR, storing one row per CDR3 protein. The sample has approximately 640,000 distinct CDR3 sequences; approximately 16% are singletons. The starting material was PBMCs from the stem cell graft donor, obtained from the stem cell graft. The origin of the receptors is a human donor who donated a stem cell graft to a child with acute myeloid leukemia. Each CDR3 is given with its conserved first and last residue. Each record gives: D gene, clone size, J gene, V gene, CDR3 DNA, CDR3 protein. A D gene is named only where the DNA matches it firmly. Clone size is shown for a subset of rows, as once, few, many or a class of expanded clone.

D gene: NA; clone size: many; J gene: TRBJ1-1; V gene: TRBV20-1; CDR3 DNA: TGCACCGCATCAGAGTGGGGAAACACTGAAGCTTTCTTT; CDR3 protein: CTASEWGNTEAFF
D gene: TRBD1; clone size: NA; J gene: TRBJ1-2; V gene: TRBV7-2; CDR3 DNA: TGTGCCAGCAGCTTAGGGGACAGGCCCGGCGGCTACACCTTC; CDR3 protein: CASSLGDRPGGYTF
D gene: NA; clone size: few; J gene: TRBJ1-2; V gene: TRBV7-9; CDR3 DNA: TGTGCCAGCAGCCCCCCAGGGGAGGCTAACTATGGCTACACCTTC; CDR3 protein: CASSPPGEANYGYTF
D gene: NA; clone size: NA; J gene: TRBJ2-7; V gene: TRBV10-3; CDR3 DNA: TGTGCCATCAGTGTGGCTCCTAGCTACGAGCAGTACTTC; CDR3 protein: CAISVAPSYEQYF
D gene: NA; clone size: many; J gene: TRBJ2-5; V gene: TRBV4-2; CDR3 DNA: TGTGCCAGCAGCCAAGATCAGGGATTTCCAGGCGGGACCCAGTACTTC; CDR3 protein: CASSQDQGFPGGTQYF
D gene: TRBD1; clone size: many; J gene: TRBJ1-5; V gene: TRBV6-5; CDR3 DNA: TGTGCCAGCAGCCCACGGGACAGGTTATATCAGCCCCAGCATTTT; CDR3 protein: CASSPRDRLYQPQHF
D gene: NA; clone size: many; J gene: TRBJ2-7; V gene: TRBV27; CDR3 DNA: TGTGCCAGCAGTCTTCTATCGGGCGGCTACGAGCAGTACTTC; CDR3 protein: CASSLLSGGYEQYF
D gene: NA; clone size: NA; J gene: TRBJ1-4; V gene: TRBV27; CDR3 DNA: TGTGCCACACGGAGGGGTAGAAATAATGAAAAACTGTTTTTT; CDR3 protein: CATRRGRNNEKLFF
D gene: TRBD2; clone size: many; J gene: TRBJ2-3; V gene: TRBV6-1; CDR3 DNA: TGTGCCAGCAGGCGGGGGGGTGGGGATACGCAGTATTTT; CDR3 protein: CASRRGGGDTQYF
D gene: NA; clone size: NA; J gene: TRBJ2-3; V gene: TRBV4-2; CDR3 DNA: TGTGCCAGCAGCCAAGGGGCAAGTATGGCCACAGATACGCGGTATTTT; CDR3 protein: CASSQGASMATDTRYF
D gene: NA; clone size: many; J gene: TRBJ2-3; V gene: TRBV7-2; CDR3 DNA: TGTGCCAGCAGCCCTACGGTAGGGACAGATACGCAGTATTTT; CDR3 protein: CASSPTVGTDTQYF
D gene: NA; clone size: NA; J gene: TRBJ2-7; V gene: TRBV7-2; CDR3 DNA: TGTGCCAGCAGCCGCCTTGGGGAATTAACCTACGAGCAGTACTTC; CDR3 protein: CASSRLGELTYEQYF
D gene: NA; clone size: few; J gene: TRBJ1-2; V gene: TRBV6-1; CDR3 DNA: TGTGCCAGCAGTGAAGCCTACAGGCACTATGGCTACACCTTC; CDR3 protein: CASSEAYRHYGYTF
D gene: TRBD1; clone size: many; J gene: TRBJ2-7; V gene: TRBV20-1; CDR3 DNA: TGCAGTGCTAGAGACGGGACAGAAATCTACGAGCAGTACTTC; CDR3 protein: CSARDGTEIYEQYF
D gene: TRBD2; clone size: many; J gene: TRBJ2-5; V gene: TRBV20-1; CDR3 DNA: TGCAGTGCTAGAGTAAACGGGGGGATGAAGACCCAGTACTTC; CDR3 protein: CSARVNGGMKTQYF
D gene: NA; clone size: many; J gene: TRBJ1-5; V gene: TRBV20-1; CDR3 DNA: TGCAGTGCTAGTCAGACTCTCGTTAATCAGCCCCAGCATTTT; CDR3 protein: CSASQTLVNQPQHF
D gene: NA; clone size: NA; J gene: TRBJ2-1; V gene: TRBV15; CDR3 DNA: TGTGCCACCAGCGCCGAAGGGGGGGCAGCTTCCGGGGATGAGCAGTTCTTC; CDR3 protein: CATSAEGGAASGDEQFF
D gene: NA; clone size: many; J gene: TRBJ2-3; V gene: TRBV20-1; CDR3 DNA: TGCAGTGCTAGAGACGGGCAGGGGTCAAATACGCAGTATTTT; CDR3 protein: CSARDGQGSNTQYF
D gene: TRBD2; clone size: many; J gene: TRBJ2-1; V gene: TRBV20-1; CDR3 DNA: TGCAGTGCCGCTAGCGGGGGGTTAAATGAGCAGTTCTTC; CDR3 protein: CSAASGGLNEQFF
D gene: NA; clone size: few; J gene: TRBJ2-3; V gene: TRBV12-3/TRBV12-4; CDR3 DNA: TGTGCCAGCAGTCTATGGGCGTCCGCTTACACAGATACGCAGTATTTT; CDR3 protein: CASSLWASAYTDTQYF
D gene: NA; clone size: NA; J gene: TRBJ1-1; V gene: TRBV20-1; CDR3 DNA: TGCAGTGCTAGAGATCTTGAGAGCATGAACACTGAAGCTTTCTTT; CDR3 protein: CSARDLESMNTEAFF
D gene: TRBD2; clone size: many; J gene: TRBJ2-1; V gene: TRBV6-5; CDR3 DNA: TGTGCCAGCAGTTACTCACCTCTAGCGGGGGGTTACAATGAGCAGTTCTTC; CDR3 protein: CASSYSPLAGGYNEQFF
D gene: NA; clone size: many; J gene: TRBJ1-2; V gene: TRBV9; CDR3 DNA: TGTGCCAGCAGCGCTCGGGCCCAGGGAGGGCTCGTTGGCTACACCTTC; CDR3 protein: CASSARAQGGLVGYTF
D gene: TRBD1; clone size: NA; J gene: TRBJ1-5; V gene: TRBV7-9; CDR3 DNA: TGTGCCAGCAGCTACGGGACAGCTGAAGGTCAGCCCCAGCATTTT; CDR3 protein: CASSYGTAEGQPQHF
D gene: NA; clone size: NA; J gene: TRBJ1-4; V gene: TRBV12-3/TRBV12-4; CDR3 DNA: TGTGCCAGCACCCCCACCAATGGTGAAAAACTGTTTTTT; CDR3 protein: CASTPTNGEKLFF
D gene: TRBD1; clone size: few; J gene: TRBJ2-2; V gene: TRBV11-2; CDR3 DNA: TGTGCCAGCAGCTTTCTACAGGGGCCTCTCACCGGGGAGCTGTTTTTT; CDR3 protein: CASSFLQGPLTGELFF
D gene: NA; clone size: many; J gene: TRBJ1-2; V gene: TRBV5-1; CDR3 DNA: TGCGCCAGCAGCTTGGCTTGGGAGGGATGGAACTATGGCTACACCTTC; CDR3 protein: CASSLAWEGWNYGYTF
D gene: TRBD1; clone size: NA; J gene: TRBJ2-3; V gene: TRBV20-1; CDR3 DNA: TGCAGTGCGGGGGACAGGGGCACAGATACGCAGTATTTT; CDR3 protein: CSAGDRGTDTQYF
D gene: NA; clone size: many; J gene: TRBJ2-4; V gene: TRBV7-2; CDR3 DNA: TGTGCCAGCAGCATTCCGGGCAAAAACATTCAGTACTTC; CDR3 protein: CASSIPGKNIQYF